These 32 T cell receptor beta chains originate from one sample sequenced in a study of T cells in Graves' hyperthyroidism and ophthalmopathy. RNA transcripts provided the source from which TCR beta CDR3 regions were amplified. The TCR CDR3 was amplified in a first-round RT-PCR using the HTBI primer set. TCRdb ran MiXCR on the multiplex PCR reads and lists one entry per CDR3 protein. This repertoire shows approximately 590,000 distinct CDR3 sequences, 15% to 19% found once; its top ten account for approximately 7%. The sequencing sample was made of blood. Receptors originate from a woman aged 25 to 45 with Graves' hyperthyroidism.

A note on this clonotype: A much larger clone lies one base from this, so it may be a read error. J is TRBJ1-1 and V is TRBV6-1; D unresolved. This CDR3 contains 12 residues. The V end lost 7 bases, the J end lost 6 bases, and 12 bases lay between the germline ends. Germline assignment: CDR1 MNHNS and CDR2 SASEGT. The CDR3 nucleotides read TGTGCCAGCACCTGTACAGTCCCTGAAGCTTTCTTT. Its protein is CASTCTVPEAFF.

This clonotype turned up a few times. The CDR3 region is CASSYSGKTGREQYF. DNA for the CDR3: TGTGCCAGCAGTTACTCGGGCAAGACAGGACGCGAGCAGTACTTC. V and J are TRBV6-5 and TRBJ2-7, with D perhaps matching TRBD1 (6 bases). The V and J ends lost 0 bases and 6 bases respectively, with 15 bases between them. There are 15 residues in the CDR3. Per the germline V gene, CDR1 is MNHEY and CDR2 is SVGAGI.

This clonotype showed up many times. The chain uses TRBV29-1 and TRBJ2-7, with D perhaps TRBD2 (6 bases). The germline V and J ends were trimmed by 7 bases and 0 bases, with 13 bases remaining between them. Germline values: CDR1 SQVTM, CDR2 ANQGSEA. The CDR3 consists of 13 residues. This CDR3 is CSARDFSSYEQYF. DNA of the CDR3: TGCAGCGCCCGGGACTTCAGCTCCTACGAGCAGTACTTC.

The chain employs TRBV19 and TRBJ1-1; D remains unclear. The V and J ends lost 4 bases and 0 bases respectively, with 12 bases between them. The CDR3 runs 15 residues. Germline CDR1 LNHDA, CDR2 SQIVND (reference sequence). The CDR3 loop is CASSKRTSVNTEAFF. The DNA for the CDR3 is TGTGCCAGTAGTAAGAGGACGTCGGTGAACACTGAAGCTTTCTTT.

This clonotype has ten or more counts. At one end the junction does not follow the germline gene, possibly because of a read error. This rearrangement joins TRBV7-7 to TRBJ2-7; possible D gene TRBD2, 5 bases. Germline V gives CDR1 SSHAT, CDR2 FNYEAQ (reference sequence). The CDR3 is 15 residues long. Written as DNA, the CDR3 is TGTGCTAGCAGCCAGTCGGTGGGGAGTACCTACGAGCAGTACTTC. Translation gives CASSQSVGSTYEQYF.

In this sample, this clonotype turned up many times. The rearrangement links TRBV14 to TRBJ1-1; D is uncertain. This CDR3 comprises 16 residues. CDR1 and CDR2 (germline): SGHDN, FVKESK. Deletions cut 1 base from V and 5 bases from J, with 17 bases between. The CDR3 is CASSQVDPRLGTEAFF. For the CDR3, the DNA is TGTGCCAGCAGCCAAGTAGACCCAAGGTTGGGGACTGAAGCTTTCTTT.

In its sample, this clonotype was seen many times. The rearrangement uses TRBV6-5 and TRBJ2-1, with D possibly TRBD2 on 6 matching bases. Germline CDR1 MNHEY, CDR2 SVGAGI. This CDR3 has 15 residues. Trimming took 2 bases from V and 4 from J, leaving 12 bases between them. The chain's CDR3 is CASSYLLGGYNEQFF. The CDR3, as DNA: TGTGCCAGCAGTTACCTCCTCGGGGGTTACAATGAGCAGTTCTTC.

Only a few counts were recorded for this clonotype. The V and J genes are TRBV20-1 and TRBJ2-7; no definite D call. V gave up 6 bases and J gave up 2 bases, with 20 bases separating them. Germline V lookup: CDR1 DFQATT, CDR2 SNEGSKA (reference sequence). This CDR3 has 15 amino acids. CDR3 loop: CSASTTRTPTYEQYF. The CDR3, as DNA: TGCAGTGCCTCCACTACGCGAACACCTACCTACGAGCAGTACTTC.

This clonotype was seen at least ten times. The rearrangement uses TRBV7-2 and TRBJ2-7, with 8 bases matching TRBD2. Germline V CDR1 and CDR2: SGHTA, FQGNSA. The CDR3 loop spans 14 amino acids. V gave up 5 bases and J gave up 0 bases; unmatched junction bases: 3. CDR3 sequence: CASSRGGGSYEQYF. In DNA form, the CDR3 reads TGTGCCAGCAGCCGGGGGGGGGGCTCCTACGAGCAGTACTTC.

This clonotype was recorded a few times. The chain couples TRBV20-1 to TRBJ2-7; D may be TRBD1 (5 bases). CDR1 is DFQATT, CDR2 SNEGSKA, per germline (reference sequence). The CDR3 extends over 16 amino acids. With 1 base removed from V and 3 bases from J, the gap between germline ends came to 19 bases. Here the CDR3 reads CSARVRDSKKYYEQYF. The CDR3 nucleotides read TGCAGTGCTAGAGTTAGAGACAGTAAAAAATACTACGAGCAGTACTTC.

This clonotype has only a few counts. The chain joins TRBV6-2 or TRBV6-3 to TRBJ2-7; 14 bases align to TRBD2. The CDR3 has 16 amino acids. Per germline, CDR1 MNHEY and CDR2 SVGEGT. With V trimmed by 6 bases and J by 2 bases, 6 bases remained unmatched. The CDR3 sequence is CASRGLAGGNPYEQYF. DNA of the CDR3: TGTGCCAGCAGAGGACTAGCGGGAGGAAACCCCTACGAGCAGTACTTC.

This clonotype was detected a few times. The chain combines TRBV7-2 with TRBJ2-2; 9 bases align to TRBD2. Germline V lookup: CDR1 SGHTA, CDR2 FQGNSA. The CDR3 contains 16 residues. With V trimmed by 1 base and J by 6 bases, 6 bases remained unmatched. The chain's CDR3 is CASSLVRGRGAGELFF. The CDR3 bases are TGTGCCAGCAGCTTAGTTCGCGGGAGGGGCGCCGGGGAGCTGTTTTTT.

The chain recombines TRBV7-9 with TRBJ1-6; unclear D gene. The V end was cut by 0 bases, the J end by 9 bases, with 9 bases between. In germline, CDR1 is SEHNR, CDR2 FQNEAQ (reference sequence). The CDR3 loop spans 14 amino acids. As DNA, the CDR3 is TGTGCCAGCAGCTTAGCCCGGTTCCCTTCACCCCTCCACTTT. Its translation: CASSLARFPSPLHF.

There are many counts of this clonotype. The rearrangement uses TRBV12-3 or TRBV12-4 and TRBJ1-2, with D unresolved. V lost 7 bases to trimming and J lost 2 bases, with 14 bases between them. The CDR3 sequence is 14 residues long. In DNA, the CDR3 is TGTGCCAGCACCCGGTTGGACTTCAACTATGGCTACACCTTC. Protein sequence: CASTRLDFNYGYTF.

With regard to this clonotype: A much larger clone lies a single base off, so this may be a read error. No conserved phenylalanine or tryptophan is present at the end of the CDR3, so a read error is the likely explanation. The V call is TRBV11-2, the J call TRBJ1-1; D is possibly TRBD1 (5 bases). The CDR3 loop spans 12 amino acids. V lost 2 bases, J lost 6 bases, and 7 bases lay in between. CDR1 is SGHAT and CDR2 is FQNNGV in the germline V gene. The CDR3 sequence is CASSLRGAEAFL. The CDR3 DNA is TGTGCCAGCAGCTTACGGGGGGCTGAAGCTTTCCTT.

This clonotype was seen at least ten times. The chain is built from TRBV12-5 and TRBJ2-5; 9 bases match TRBD1. This CDR3 is 14 amino acids long. Germline CDR1 LGHNT, CDR2 FRNRAP. With V trimmed by 5 bases and J by 5 bases, 6 bases remained unmatched. CDR3 nucleotide sequence: TGTGCTAGTGGTGGGACAGGGTCGTTGGAGACCCAGTACTTC. This codes for CASGGTGSLETQYF.

This clonotype was detected ten times or more. The chain carries TRBV4-1 and TRBJ1-1; D is perhaps TRBD1 (6 bases). Germline values: CDR1 MGHRA, CDR2 YSYEKL. Deletions cut 4 bases from V and 10 bases from J, with 19 bases between. CDR3 size: 14 residues. DNA for the CDR3: TGCGCCAGCAGCCGGCCCGCAGGGGCCGAGGGAGCTTTCTTT. Translating it yields CASSRPAGAEGAFF.

This chain links TRBV18 with TRBJ1-3; D is uncertain. V shed 6 bases and J shed 0 bases, with 15 bases lying between them. Germline V gene sequence: CDR1 KGHSH, CDR2 LQKENI. This CDR3 has 16 amino acids. The CDR3 loop reads CASSPNLGDSGNTIYF. In DNA form, the CDR3 reads TGTGCCAGCTCCCCCAATTTAGGCGACTCTGGAAACACCATATATTTT.

This clonotype has a handful of counts. The chain recombines TRBV3-1 with TRBJ1-3; D call uncertain. With 0 bases removed from V and 0 bases from J, the gap between germline ends came to 9 bases. CDR1 LGHDT and CDR2 YNNKEL come from the germline V gene (reference sequence). The CDR3 runs 16 residues. The CDR3 region has the DNA TGTGCCAGCAGCCAAGATAGGATTCTCTCTGGAAACACCATATATTTT. It yields the protein CASSQDRILSGNTIYF.

This clonotype was seen a handful of times. V usage is TRBV7-3 and J usage is TRBJ2-1; D is unresolved. Germline CDR1 SGHTA, CDR2 FQGTGA. The germline V and J ends were trimmed by 4 bases and 3 bases, with 19 bases remaining between them. CDR3 length: 17 amino acids. The CDR3 is CASSSEHWRYRYNEQFF. CDR3 nucleotides: TGTGCCAGCAGCTCGGAGCACTGGCGGTATCGCTACAATGAGCAGTTCTTC. Using reference TRBV7-3 and TRBJ2-1 for the parts outside the CDR3, the full variable domain is GAGVSQTPSNKVTEKGKYVELRCDPISGHTALYWYRQSLGQGPEFLIYFQGTGAADDSGLPNDRFFAVRPEGSVSTLKIQRTERGDSAVYLCASSSEHWRYRYNEQFFGPGTRLTVL.

Many counts were recorded for this clonotype. The chain links TRBV12-3 or TRBV12-4 to TRBJ1-1; maybe TRBD1 (5 bases). This CDR3 has 13 residues. The germline V and J ends were trimmed by 5 bases and 1 base, with 8 bases remaining between them. CDR3 sequence: CASSIGQNTEAFF. The CDR3 nucleotides read TGTGCCAGCAGTATCGGACAGAACACTGAAGCTTTCTTT.

J is TRBJ2-7 and V is TRBV4-3; a weak D match, TRBD1 (6 bases). The germline V gene has CDR1 LGHNA and CDR2 YSLEER. Trimming removed 1 base at V and 3 bases at J, with 28 bases between. The CDR3 is 20 residues long. CDR3 residues: CASSQVLPSLPDRTRYEQYF. DNA for the CDR3: TGCGCCAGCAGCCAAGTTCTTCCCAGCCTTCCCGACAGGACTCGCTACGAGCAGTACTTC.

The table lists this clonotype with many counts. V usage is TRBV3-1 and J usage is TRBJ2-3; 9 bases line up with TRBD2. The CDR3 covers 15 residues. J lost 6 bases, V lost 2 bases, and 6 bases had no gene match. CDR1 and CDR2 (germline): LGHDT, YNNKEL (reference sequence). The chain's CDR3 is CASSQFIAGADTQYF. The DNA for the CDR3 is TGTGCCAGCAGCCAATTTATAGCGGGAGCTGATACGCAGTATTTT.

This clonotype was observed a handful of times. This sequence joins TRBV25-1 and TRBJ1-1; D is unclear. Germline V lookup: CDR1 MGHDK, CDR2 SYGVNS. There are 13 residues in the CDR3. Trimming removed 2 bases at V and 5 bases at J, with 9 bases between. Written as DNA, the CDR3 is TGTGCCAGCAGTGAAAGCGGAGGTACTGAAGCTTTCTTT. Translation: CASSESGGTEAFF. Drawing the rest from reference TRBV25-1 and TRBJ1-1, the complete variable domain is EADIYQTPRYLVIGTGKKITLECSQTMGHDKMYWYQQDPGMELHLIHYSYGVNSTEKGDLSSESTVSRIRTEHFPLTLESARPSHTSQYLCASSESGGTEAFFGQGTRLTVV.

This clonotype came up many times. The genes are TRBV6-2 or TRBV6-3 and TRBJ2-1; 13 bases align to TRBD2. CDR3 length: 15 residues. J lost 12 bases, V lost 2 bases, and 7 bases had no gene match. Germline CDR1 MNHEY, CDR2 SVGEGT. CDR3 in amino acids: CASSYTGLAGARQFF. CDR3 nucleotides: TGTGCCAGCAGTTACACTGGACTAGCGGGAGCTAGGCAGTTCTTC.

The chain recombines TRBV3-1 with TRBJ2-5; TRBD2 matches at 7 bases. The CDR3 totals 15 residues. CDR1 and CDR2 (germline): LGHDT, YNNKEL (reference sequence). Unmatched junction bases numbered 6, after V lost 0 bases and J lost 5 bases. The CDR3 protein is CASSQDGTTHETQYF. DNA of the CDR3: TGTGCCAGCAGCCAAGATGGGACTACGCATGAGACCCAGTACTTC.

The gene calls are TRBV6-1 and TRBJ2-1; 10 nucleotides agree with TRBD1. The ends lost 7 bases at V and 2 bases at J; junction bases unmatched: 5. Germline lookup yields CDR1 MNHNS and CDR2 SASEGT. The CDR3 has 15 residues. The CDR3 region is CASTRGTGAYNEQFF. In DNA form, the CDR3 reads TGTGCCAGCACCCGCGGGACAGGGGCCTACAATGAGCAGTTCTTC.

This clonotype was counted a few times. The rearrangement uses TRBV5-6 and TRBJ2-7; 8 nucleotides match TRBD1. Germline V CDR1 and CDR2: SGHDT, YYEEEE. The CDR3 has 13 residues. V gave up 6 bases and J gave up 7 bases; unmatched junction bases: 9. CDR3 nucleotide sequence: TGTGCCAGCACCACAGGGGGGTCGAGGGAGCAGTACTTC. Protein product: CASTTGGSREQYF.

There are many counts of this clonotype. This chain connects TRBV20-1 to TRBJ2-7; tentatively, D is TRBD2 (5 bases). V dropped 0 bases and J dropped 6 bases, with 18 bases sitting between them. CDR1 and CDR2 (germline): DFQATT, SNEGSKA (reference sequence). The CDR3 length is 15 residues. CDR3 sequence: CSARDLGRDHSEQYF. The CDR3 nucleotides read TGCAGTGCTAGAGATCTAGGTCGGGATCATTCCGAGCAGTACTTC.

V and J are TRBV29-1 and TRBJ1-2; D is unclear. Trimming left V 4 bases short and J 3 bases short, with 9 bases between. Per the germline V gene, CDR1 is SQVTM and CDR2 is ANQGSEA. The CDR3 extends over 12 amino acids. The CDR3 loop reads CSVGGVDYGYTF. Here the CDR3 DNA reads TGCAGCGTTGGGGGTGTAGACTATGGCTACACCTTC.

This clonotype was counted many times. This rearrangement joins TRBV12-3 or TRBV12-4 to TRBJ2-5; D remains ambiguous. Between the trimmed V and J ends, which lost 2 bases and 4 bases, there was a span of 11 bases. This CDR3 is 14 amino acids long. In DNA form, the CDR3 reads TGTGCCAGCAGTTTAATTACCAACCCAGAGACCCAGTACTTC. It encodes CASSLITNPETQYF.

This clonotype was seen a handful of times. The chain combines TRBV12-3 or TRBV12-4 with TRBJ2-7; 9 nucleotides match TRBD1. Trimming cost V 6 bases and J 2 bases; bases outside gene matches: 8. CDR3 length: 15 amino acids. This CDR3 is CASRIGRDRAYEQYF. CDR3 coding DNA: TGTGCCAGCAGAATCGGCCGGGACAGGGCCTACGAGCAGTACTTC.